The 2 T cell receptor beta chains below come from one sample, sequenced in a study of blood T cell repertoires in COVID-19. Sequenced by immunoSEQ multiplex PCR; TCRdb stores in-frame clones only, minus some. This sample has hundreds of thousands of clones, with over 75% found just once. The sample comprised PBMCs or T cells enriched from blood (not recorded which). All receptors come from a young man with acute COVID-19.

The CDR3 protein is CASTPVGFESTEAFF. The DNA for the CDR3 is TGTGCCAGCACCCCAGTCGGGTTCGAGAGCACTGAAGCTTTCTTT. This chain uses TRBV2 with TRBJ1-1; D is ambiguous. Per the germline V gene, CDR1 is SNHLY and CDR2 is FYNNEI. V dropped 7 bases and J dropped 4 bases, with 19 bases sitting between them. The CDR3 consists of 15 residues.

The gene calls are TRBV12-3 or TRBV12-4 and TRBJ1-2, with no clear D. The CDR3 totals 13 residues. V was cut by 4 bases and J by 2 bases, with 8 bases left in between. CDR3 in amino acids: CASSSGNNYGYTF. Here the CDR3 DNA reads TGTGCCAGCAGTTCAGGAAACAACTATGGCTACACCTTC.